Given below is one T cell receptor beta chain in context. The data belong to a study of T cell changes during pregnancy in multiple sclerosis. The protocol was immunoSEQ multiplex PCR, while the TCRdb copy is restricted to in-frame clones and leaves out a portion. The repertoire includes 90,000 or so clones, about 91% of them detected once, and around 0.93% sits in the top ten. Germline V gene data show CDR1 as MGHRA and CDR2 as YSYEKL. The CDR3 length is 12 residues. The V gene lost 0 bases and the J gene lost 8 bases, with 5 bases spanning the gap. The specimen comprised peripheral blood, sampled before pregnancy. The receptor was derived from a female donor with multiple sclerosis, enrolled in a pregnancy study. The rearrangement joins TRBV4-1 to TRBJ2-1; D call uncertain. The DNA for the CDR3 is TGCGCCAGCAGCCAAGATATCGATGAGCAGTTCTTC. Protein: CASSQDIDEQFF.